The 13 T cell receptor beta chains in this list originate from one sample, sequenced in a study of T cells in Graves' hyperthyroidism and ophthalmopathy. It was RNA transcripts that yielded the amplified TCR beta CDR3 regions. HTBI primers were used for first-round RT-PCR of the TCR CDR3. TCRdb independently ran MiXCR on the multiplex PCR reads; one entry per CDR3 protein. The table records fewer than 750,000 distinct CDR3 sequences, about 14% of them present only once. The sequenced sample consisted of blood. The source is a woman in her 50s with Graves' ophthalmopathy.

This clonotype was seen repeatedly, ten times or more. The V call is TRBV27, the J call TRBJ2-2; D is perhaps TRBD1 (5 bases). The CDR3 has 12 amino acids. Between the trimmed V and J ends, which lost 6 bases and 6 bases, there was a span of 8 bases. From germline, CDR1 is MNHEY and CDR2 SMNVEV (reference sequence). CDR3 amino acids: CASRPGSGELFF. CDR3 bases: TGTGCCAGCAGACCAGGGTCCGGGGAGCTGTTTTTT.

Worth noting for this clonotype: This CDR3 is missing its conserved last phenylalanine or tryptophan, likely due to a read error. This sequence joins TRBV6-9 and TRBJ2-2, with TRBD2 as a possible D gene (5 bases). The CDR3 has 17 residues. Trimming removed 2 bases from V and 0 bases from J, with 13 bases in between. Germline values: CDR1 MNHGY, CDR2 SVAAGI. CDR3 bases: TGTGCCAGCAGTTATATCACCAGCGGAACGAACACCGGGGAGCTGTTTCTT. It specifies CASSYITSGTNTGELFL.

The chain carries TRBV6-2 or TRBV6-3 and TRBJ2-7; 10 nucleotides agree with TRBD1. This CDR3 contains 14 residues. J was trimmed by 6 bases and V by 10 bases; bases with no gene match: 12. Per the germline V gene, CDR1 is MNHEY and CDR2 is SVGEGT. This CDR3 reads CAITRAGTGAEQYF. The DNA of the CDR3 is TGTGCCATCACGAGAGCCGGGACAGGGGCCGAGCAGTACTTC.

Ten or more counts support this clonotype. V gene TRBV19 combines with J gene TRBJ2-3, with 10 nucleotides matching TRBD2. CDR3 size: 21 residues. CDR1 and CDR2 (germline): LNHDA, SQIVND (reference sequence). V gave up 8 bases and J gave up 0 bases; unmatched junction bases: 23. CDR3 sequence reads: CASQRYPGLAIQSGSTDTQYF. CDR3 DNA sequence: TGTGCCAGTCAACGATACCCGGGACTAGCGATACAAAGTGGTAGCACAGATACGCAGTATTTT.

This clonotype has at least ten counts. This chain connects TRBV3-1 to TRBJ2-7; 13 nucleotides match TRBD2. The CDR3 runs 16 residues. Germline values: CDR1 LGHDT, CDR2 YNNKEL (reference sequence). Trimming cost V 2 bases and J 6 bases; bases outside gene matches: 7. The CDR3: CASSQIGLAGDLEQYF. DNA for the CDR3: TGTGCCAGCAGCCAAATAGGACTAGCGGGAGACCTCGAGCAGTACTTC.

This clonotype was recorded at least ten times. CDR3 sequence (DNA): TGTGCCAGCAGTTACCTAACGGAGGTCACTGAAGCTTTCTTT. Translating it yields CASSYLTEVTEAFF. The rearrangement joins TRBV6-2 or TRBV6-3 to TRBJ1-1; no reliable D call. Germline loops: CDR1 MNHEY, CDR2 SVGEGT. V lost 2 bases to trimming and J lost 4 bases, with 11 bases between them. CDR3 size: 14 residues.

This clonotype was detected ten times or more. CDR3 region: CASRTGSGNTIYF. The CDR3 nucleotides read TGTGCCAGCAGGACAGGGTCTGGAAACACCATATATTTT. The gene calls are TRBV28 and TRBJ1-3; 7 nucleotides agree with TRBD1. The CDR3 is 13 amino acids. Germline V gene data show CDR1 as MDHEN and CDR2 as SYDVKM. J was trimmed by 1 base and V by 6 bases; bases with no gene match: 0.

The V call is TRBV28, the J call TRBJ2-7, with 12 bases identical to TRBD2. After removal of 6 bases from V and 3 bases from J, the junction contained 6 bases not matched to a gene. Germline CDR1 MDHEN, CDR2 SYDVKM. This CDR3 spans 15 amino acids. The CDR3 sequence: CASRLAGGSFYEQYF. The CDR3 DNA reads TGTGCCAGCAGACTAGCGGGAGGATCCTTCTACGAGCAGTACTTC. Full variable domain (remainder filled in from reference TRBV28 and TRBJ2-7): DVKVTQSSRYLVKRTGEKVFLECVQDMDHENMFWYRQDPGLGLRLIYFSYDVKMKEKGDIPEGYSVSREKKERFSLILESASTNQTSMYLCASRLAGGSFYEQYFGPGTRLTVT.

This clonotype was seen repeatedly, ten times or more. This rearrangement joins TRBV30 to TRBJ2-5; either TRBD1 or TRBD2 may supply D (6 bases each). The CDR3 consists of 18 residues. In germline, CDR1 is GTSNPN, CDR2 SVGIG (reference sequence). V gave up 4 bases and J gave up 2 bases, with 26 bases separating them. The CDR3 nucleotides are TGTGCCTGGAATGGGGGGCACGGCTTCTCCCGGACACAAGAGACCCAGTACTTC. Amino acids: CAWNGGHGFSRTQETQYF.

This clonotype was detected ten times or more. The gene calls are TRBV20-1 and TRBJ2-5, with D possibly TRBD2 on 6 matching bases. Deletions cut 2 bases from V and 2 bases from J, with 12 bases between. From germline, CDR1 is DFQATT and CDR2 SNEGSKA (reference sequence). CDR3 length equals 14 residues. CDR3 DNA: TGCAGTGCTAGAACTAGCCTCGGGCAAGAGACCCAGTACTTC. Its translation: CSARTSLGQETQYF.

Ten or more counts support this clonotype. J is TRBJ1-1 and V is TRBV28; perhaps TRBD1 as D (5 bases). CDR1 and CDR2 from the germline V gene are MDHEN and SYDVKM. This CDR3 region has 12 residues. V was pared by 5 bases and J by 2 bases, with 6 bases between. The CDR3 DNA reads as TGTGCCAGCAGTGGGGGTAACACTGAAGCTTTCTTT. Its translation: CASSGGNTEAFF.

The chain recombines TRBV9 with TRBJ2-3, with TRBD1 matching 7 bases. Germline-derived CDR1 and CDR2 are SGDLS and YYNGEE. V trimming: 2 bases; J trimming: 0 bases; junction bases outside the gene matches: 6. The CDR3 is 16 residues long. The CDR3, as DNA: TGTGCCAGCAGCGTCTATACAGGGGCTAGCACAGATACGCAGTATTTT. Translating it yields CASSVYTGASTDTQYF.

This clonotype was detected ten times or more. The chain joins TRBV7-9 to TRBJ2-1; D assignment may be TRBD1 or TRBD2 (6 bases each). In germline, CDR1 is SEHNR, CDR2 FQNEAQ (reference sequence). The CDR3 is 16 residues long. The V and J ends lost 1 base and 8 bases respectively, with 18 bases between them. The CDR3 region is CASSLGGPVGGHEQFF. In DNA form, the CDR3 reads TGTGCCAGCAGCTTAGGGGGACCGGTGGGGGGCCATGAGCAGTTCTTC.